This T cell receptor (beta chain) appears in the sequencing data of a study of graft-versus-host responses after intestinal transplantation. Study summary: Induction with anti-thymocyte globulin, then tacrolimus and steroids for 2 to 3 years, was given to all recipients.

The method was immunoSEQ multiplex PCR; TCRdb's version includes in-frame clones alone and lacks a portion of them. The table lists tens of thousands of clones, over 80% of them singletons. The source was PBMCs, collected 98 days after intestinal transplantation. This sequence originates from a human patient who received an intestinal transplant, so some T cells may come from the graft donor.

The CDR3 DNA follows: TGTGCCAGTAGACACGGAAGTGGCTATGGCTACACCTTC. It translates to CASRHGSGYGYTF. V usage is TRBV19 and J usage is TRBJ1-2; D gene uncertain. V was trimmed by 6 bases and J by 4 bases, leaving 12 bases between them. This CDR3 region has 13 residues. Looked up from germline, CDR1 is LNHDA and CDR2 is SQIVND (reference sequence).